The next 26 T cell receptor beta chains were all read from a single sample in a study of response to subunit inactivated influenza vaccine. TCRdb reanalysed the RT-PCR reads using MiXCR and keeps one entry per CDR3 protein. The sample holds 500,000 to 650,000 distinct CDR3 sequences, approximately 7.7% seen once. The specimen comprised PBMCs from blood, sampled less than 30 months after vaccination. The receptors shown here come from a man aged 50-75 years who received an inactivated influenza vaccine.

This clonotype occurred many times. The chain's CDR3 is CSAGGGNQPQHF. CDR3 coding DNA: TGCAGTGCAGGGGGTGGCAATCAGCCCCAGCATTTT. The chain is built from TRBV20-1 and TRBJ1-5; perhaps TRBD1 as D (6 bases). Germline V CDR1 and CDR2: DFQATT, SNEGSKA (reference sequence). The CDR3 length is 12 residues. Trimming stripped 6 bases from V and 2 bases from J, with 8 bases between.

V and J are TRBV29-1 and TRBJ1-4, with no clear D. Germline CDR1 SQVTM, CDR2 ANQGSEA. The CDR3 covers 12 residues. Trimming removed 8 bases from V and 8 bases from J, with 15 bases in between. The CDR3 here is CSMDAGREKLFF. CDR3 coding DNA: TGCAGCATGGACGCCGGGAGAGAAAAACTGTTTTTT.

In this sample, this clonotype turned up many times. The genes are TRBV4-1 and TRBJ2-1; D possibly corresponds to TRBD2 (6 bases). The CDR3 length is 15 residues. Germline-derived CDR1 and CDR2 are MGHRA and YSYEKL. V lost 1 base to trimming and J lost 1 base, with 8 bases between them. CDR3 residues: CASSQVRGSYNEQFF. The CDR3 DNA reads TGCGCCAGCAGCCAAGTACGGGGGTCCTACAATGAGCAGTTCTTC.

The chain is built from TRBV20-1 and TRBJ2-3; D might be TRBD1 (6 bases). Germline values: CDR1 DFQATT, CDR2 SNEGSKA (reference sequence). Trimming left V 3 bases short and J 1 base short, with 20 bases between. The CDR3 has 17 amino acids. The CDR3 sequence: CSARGLRGGKGTDTQYF. CDR3 DNA: TGCAGTGCTAGGGGCCTCAGGGGTGGTAAAGGCACAGATACGCAGTATTTT.

There are a few counts of this clonotype. The chain has TRBV5-1 and TRBJ1-2; 8 bases are shared with TRBD1. This CDR3 has 16 amino acids. Germline CDR1 and CDR2: SGHRS and YFSETQ. J was trimmed by 3 bases and V by 0 bases; bases with no gene match: 7. CDR3: CASSLARDRGDYGYTF. The CDR3 DNA reads as TGCGCCAGCAGCTTGGCCCGAGACAGGGGTGACTATGGCTACACCTTC.

The table lists this clonotype with many counts. V and J are TRBV6-5 and TRBJ2-7; a weak D match, TRBD1 (6 bases). Germline CDR1 and CDR2: MNHEY and SVGAGI. V lost 6 bases and J 7 bases, leaving 10 bases between the germline ends. This CDR3 has 11 amino acids. CDR3 nucleotides: TGTGCCAGCAGAAAGCAGGGGGAGCAGTACTTC. Its protein product is CASRKQGEQYF.

In this sample, this clonotype turned up a few times. The chain joins TRBV29-1 to TRBJ1-2; D uncertain. The CDR3 is 11 residues long. The germline V gene encodes CDR1 SQVTM and CDR2 ANQGSEA. With 7 bases removed from V and 5 bases from J, the gap between germline ends came to 11 bases. The CDR3 nucleotides are TGCAGCGCCATCGTGGGGTATGGCTACACCTTC. Translated, it gives CSAIVGYGYTF. The full variable domain, with the rest looked up from reference TRBV29-1 and TRBJ1-2, is SAVISQKPSRDICQRGTSLTIQCQVDSQVTMMFWYRQQPGQSLTLIATANQGSEATYESGFVIDKFPISRPNLTFSTLTVSNMSPEDSSIYLCSAIVGYGYTFGSGTRLTVV.

The rearrangement joins TRBV20-1 to TRBJ2-7; D is tentatively TRBD1 or TRBD2 (5 bases each). The germline CDR1 and CDR2 sequences are DFQATT and SNEGSKA (reference sequence). Trimming pared 3 bases from V and 2 bases from J, leaving 11 bases between. This CDR3 is 13 amino acids long. Here the CDR3 DNA reads TGCAGTGCTAGTGACTGGGACGCCTACGAGCAGTACTTC. Its translation is CSASDWDAYEQYF.

This clonotype was seen at least ten times. The rearrangement uses TRBV5-5 and TRBJ2-2; no definite D call. The CDR3 is 11 residues long. V shed 1 base and J shed 7 bases, with 2 bases lying between them. Germline CDR1 SGHKS, CDR2 YYEKEE (reference sequence). CDR3 nucleotides: TGTGCCAGCAGCTTGTACGGGGAGCTGTTTTTT. This translates into CASSLYGELFF.

The table lists this clonotype with many counts. The rearrangement joins TRBV6-5 to TRBJ2-5; D is uncertain. Germline values: CDR1 MNHEY, CDR2 SVGAGI. With 8 bases removed from V and 2 bases from J, the gap between germline ends came to 15 bases. This CDR3 comprises 14 residues. As DNA, the CDR3 is TGTGCCAGCGGTTTTCCAGGTGTTCAAGAGACCCAGTACTTC. It is translated as CASGFPGVQETQYF.

This clonotype was counted at least ten times. J is TRBJ2-7 and V is TRBV7-9; D unclear. This CDR3 comprises 14 residues. Per germline, CDR1 SEHNR and CDR2 FQNEAQ (reference sequence). V was cut by 0 bases and J by 2 bases, with 8 bases left in between. The CDR3 DNA is TGTGCCAGCAGCTTAGCCCCGCCCGCCTACGAGCAGTACTTC. Amino acids: CASSLAPPAYEQYF.

This clonotype has a handful of counts. The rearrangement joins TRBV6-5 to TRBJ1-5; 9 bases are a match to TRBD1. V lost 1 base, J lost 7 bases, and 5 bases stayed unmatched. The CDR3 spans 15 residues. CDR1 and CDR2 from the germline V gene are MNHEY and SVGAGI. CDR3: CASSYLGQGQQPQHF. In nucleotides, the CDR3 is TGTGCCAGCAGTTACTTGGGACAGGGTCAACAGCCCCAGCATTTT.

The gene calls are TRBV15 and TRBJ2-2; the D is unclear. V was trimmed by 0 bases and J by 6 bases, leaving 2 bases between them. CDR3 length: 12 residues. Germline CDR1 and CDR2: LNHNV and YYDKDF (reference sequence). The CDR3 coding sequence is TGTGCCACCAGCAGAGAAGCCGGGGAGCTGTTTTTT. Protein: CATSREAGELFF. The variable domain in full, completed from reference TRBV15 and TRBJ2-2, reads DAMVIQNPRYQVTQFGKPVTLSCSQTLNHNVMYWYQQKSSQAPKLLFHYYDKDFNNEADTPDNFQSRRPNTSFCFLDIRSPGLGDTAMYLCATSREAGELFFGEGSRLTVL.

This clonotype was seen a few times. This chain links TRBV4-1 with TRBJ1-2, with D maybe TRBD1 (5 bases). CDR3 length: 14 residues. Trimming took off 0 bases at V and 7 bases at J, with 12 bases between the two ends. Per germline, CDR1 MGHRA and CDR2 YSYEKL. The CDR3 DNA reads as TGCGCCAGCAGCCAAGACGGGACCGTCCTTGGCTACACCTTC. It translates to CASSQDGTVLGYTF.

This chain joins TRBV12-3 or TRBV12-4 and TRBJ2-6; 7 positions agree with TRBD1. The CDR3 has 15 amino acids. V lost 4 bases, J lost 2 bases, and 2 bases stayed unmatched. The CDR3 here is CASSSTGAGANVLTF. CDR3 nucleotide sequence: TGTGCCAGCAGTTCAACAGGGGCTGGGGCCAACGTCCTGACTTTC.

The chain employs TRBV20-1 and TRBJ2-5, with D unresolved. V lost 6 bases and J 1 base, leaving 9 bases between the germline ends. Germline V gives CDR1 DFQATT, CDR2 SNEGSKA (reference sequence). The CDR3 spans 12 residues. In nucleotides, the CDR3 is TGCAGTGCCCTCGCATCCCAAGAGACCCAGTACTTC. Its translation: CSALASQETQYF.

This clonotype was seen repeatedly, ten times or more. J is TRBJ1-5 and V is TRBV3-1; D is possibly TRBD1 (5 bases). Between the trimmed V and J ends, which lost 3 bases and 3 bases, there was a span of 12 bases. The CDR3 is 15 residues long. The germline V gene has CDR1 LGHDT and CDR2 YNNKEL (reference sequence). CDR3 coding DNA: TGTGCCAGCAGCCAGTTCAGGGCCACCAATCAGCCCCAGCATTTT. This gives the protein CASSQFRATNQPQHF.

This clonotype was observed a handful of times. V usage is TRBV28 and J usage is TRBJ2-1; possibly TRBD2 for D (6 bases). The V end was cut by 8 bases, the J end by 0 bases, with 8 bases between. The CDR3 covers 13 residues. Per the germline V gene, CDR1 is MDHEN and CDR2 is SYDVKM. CDR3 residues: CASRGVSYNEQFF. The CDR3 bases are TGTGCCAGCCGCGGGGTCTCCTACAATGAGCAGTTCTTC.

The chain is built from TRBV20-1 and TRBJ1-4; D may be TRBD1 (5 bases). CDR3 length: 14 amino acids. Looked up from germline, CDR1 is DFQATT and CDR2 is SNEGSKA (reference sequence). The CDR3 region is CRPGGAATNEKLFF. The CDR3 coding sequence is TGCAGACCGGGGGGAGCTGCAACTAATGAAAAACTGTTTTTT.

This clonotype has more than one count but fewer than ten. The chain employs TRBV28 and TRBJ2-3; 7 nucleotides match TRBD1. The CDR3 has 15 residues. Losses at the gene ends were 2 bases for V and 5 bases for J; bases not matched to a gene: 7. In germline, CDR1 is MDHEN, CDR2 SYDVKM. CDR3 residues: CASSLTGQVEDTQYF. The CDR3 coding sequence is TGTGCCAGCAGTTTAACTGGACAGGTGGAAGATACGCAGTATTTT.

CDR3 DNA: TGCAGTGCTAGAGCCAGGACAGGGAAGGGTCAGCCCCAGCATTTT. This codes for CSARARTGKGQPQHF. This rearrangement joins TRBV20-1 to TRBJ1-5; 8 bases agree with TRBD1. The germline V gene has CDR1 DFQATT and CDR2 SNEGSKA (reference sequence). Trimming took 1 base from V and 6 from J; bases not matched to a gene: 8. The CDR3 has 15 residues.

In this sample, this clonotype turned up many times. The chain couples TRBV4-1 to TRBJ2-3; 8 bases are a match to TRBD2. Germline-derived CDR1 and CDR2 are MGHRA and YSYEKL. V was clipped by 4 bases and J by 0 bases; unmatched bases: 6. CDR3 length: 16 residues. The CDR3 sequence: CASSRSSGLSTDTQYF. The CDR3 DNA reads TGCGCCAGCAGCCGATCTAGCGGGCTGAGCACAGATACGCAGTATTTT.

The genes are TRBV3-1 and TRBJ2-1, with D uncertain. Trimming shortened V by 4 bases and J by 8 bases, and 24 bases separated the two germline ends. Germline V gives CDR1 LGHDT, CDR2 YNNKEL (reference sequence). The CDR3 has 17 residues. CDR3 protein: CASSPRHPTPYGDEQFF. The CDR3 region has the DNA TGTGCCAGCAGCCCACGCCATCCGACCCCTTACGGCGATGAGCAGTTCTTC.

This clonotype has a handful of counts. The chain recombines TRBV3-1 with TRBJ2-2; 8 positions match TRBD1. Trimming cost V 6 bases and J 3 bases; bases outside gene matches: 6. Germline CDR1 LGHDT, CDR2 YNNKEL (reference sequence). CDR3 length equals 15 residues. The CDR3 DNA reads TGTGCCAGCAGACACAGGGGGTACTACACCGGGGAGCTGTTTTTT. Protein sequence: CASRHRGYYTGELFF.

The V call is TRBV7-9, the J call TRBJ2-2; 7 nucleotides line up with TRBD2. The CDR3 extends over 17 amino acids. Looked up from germline, CDR1 is SEHNR and CDR2 is FQNEAQ (reference sequence). Trimming took 4 bases from V and 5 from J; bases not matched to a gene: 13. The CDR3 DNA is TGTGCCAGCAGCTCCCGGGGGAGCGGGGAAGGAACCGGGGAGCTGTTTTTT. It yields the protein CASSSRGSGEGTGELFF.

This chain uses TRBV29-1 with TRBJ1-1; D not certain. V was shortened by 5 bases and J by 5 bases, with 12 bases between the two germline ends. The CDR3 runs to 12 residues. Germline CDR1 and CDR2: SQVTM and ANQGSEA. CDR3 sequence: CSVYLWGTEAFF. DNA for the CDR3: TGCAGCGTTTATTTGTGGGGTACTGAAGCTTTCTTT.